The source of this T cell receptor beta chain is a study of T cells in localized non-small cell lung cancer. Study-level findings and limits: Sequencing, confined to only one tumor region, leaves heterogeneity possible. The study detected a median approximately 50 of the top 100 tumor clones in adjacent lung.

The CDR3 has 16 residues. CDR1 is MDHEN and CDR2 is SYDVKM in the germline V gene. The V end lost 5 bases, the J end lost 0 bases, and 14 bases lay between the germline ends. Sequencing was performed with immunoSEQ multiplex PCR; in TCRdb, only in-frame clones are kept and a portion is missing. The data show around 35,000 clones, around 88% seen once. Turning to this clone: Its cognate antigen is unknown.

The clonotype comes from a woman aged 40 to 75 with stage I lung adenocarcinoma. The chain is built from TRBV28 and TRBJ1-3, with D uncertain. The material sequenced was peripheral blood, taken before any cancer treatment. The CDR3: CASSPQRGISGNTIYF. Here the CDR3 DNA reads TGTGCCAGCAGTCCCCAACGGGGTATCTCTGGAAACACCATATATTTT.